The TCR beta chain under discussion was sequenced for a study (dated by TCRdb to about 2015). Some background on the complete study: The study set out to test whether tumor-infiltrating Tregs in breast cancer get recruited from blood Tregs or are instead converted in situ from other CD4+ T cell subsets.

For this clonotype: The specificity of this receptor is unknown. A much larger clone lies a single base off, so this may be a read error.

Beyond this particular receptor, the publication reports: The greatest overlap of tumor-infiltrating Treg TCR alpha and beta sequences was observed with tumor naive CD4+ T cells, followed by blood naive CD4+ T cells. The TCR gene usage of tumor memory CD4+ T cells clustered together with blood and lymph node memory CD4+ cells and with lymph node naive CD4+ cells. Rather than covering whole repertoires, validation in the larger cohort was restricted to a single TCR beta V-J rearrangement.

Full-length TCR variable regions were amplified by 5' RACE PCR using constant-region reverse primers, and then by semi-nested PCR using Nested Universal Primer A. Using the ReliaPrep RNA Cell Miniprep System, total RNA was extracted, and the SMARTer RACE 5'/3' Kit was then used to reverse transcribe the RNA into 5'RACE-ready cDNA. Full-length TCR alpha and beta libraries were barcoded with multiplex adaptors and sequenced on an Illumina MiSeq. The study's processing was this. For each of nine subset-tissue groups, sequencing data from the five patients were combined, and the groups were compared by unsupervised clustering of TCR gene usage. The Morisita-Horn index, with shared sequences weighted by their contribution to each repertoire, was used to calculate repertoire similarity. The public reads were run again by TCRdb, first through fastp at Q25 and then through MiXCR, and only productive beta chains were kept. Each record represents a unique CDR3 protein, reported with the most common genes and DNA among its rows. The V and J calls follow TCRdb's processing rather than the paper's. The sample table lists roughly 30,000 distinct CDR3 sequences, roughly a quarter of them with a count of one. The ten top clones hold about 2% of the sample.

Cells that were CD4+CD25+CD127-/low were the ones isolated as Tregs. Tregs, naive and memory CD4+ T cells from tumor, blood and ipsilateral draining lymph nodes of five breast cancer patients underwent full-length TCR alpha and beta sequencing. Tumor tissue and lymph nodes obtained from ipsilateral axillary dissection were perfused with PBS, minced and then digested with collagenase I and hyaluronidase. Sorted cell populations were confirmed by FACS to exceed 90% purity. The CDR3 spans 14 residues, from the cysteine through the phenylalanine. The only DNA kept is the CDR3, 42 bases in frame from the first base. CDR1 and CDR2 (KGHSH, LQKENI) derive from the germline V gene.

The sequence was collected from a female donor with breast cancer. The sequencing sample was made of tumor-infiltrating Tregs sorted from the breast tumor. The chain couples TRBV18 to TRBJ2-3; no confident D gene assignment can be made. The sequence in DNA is TGTGCCAGCACACCTTCCCGGAGCACAGATACGCAGTATTTT. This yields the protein CASTPSRSTDTQYF.